This T cell receptor (beta chain) was recovered during a study of PD-1 blockade in classical Hodgkin lymphoma. Each patient relapsed following autologous stem cell transplantation, and prior brentuximab vedotin exposure differed. Sequencing was performed with immunoSEQ multiplex PCR; in TCRdb, only in-frame clones are kept and a portion is missing. The sample records roughly 140,000 clones, 78% being singletons. Sequences were derived from peripheral blood mononuclear cells (PBMCs), sampled before the second cycle of nivolumab. This receptor was obtained from a human donor with classical Hodgkin lymphoma.

CDR3 amino acids: CAISTGVETQYF. The DNA for the CDR3 is TGTGCCATCAGCACGGGGGTTGAGACCCAGTACTTC. The V call is TRBV10-3, the J call TRBJ2-5, with TRBD2 as a possible D gene (6 bases). This CDR3 region has 12 residues. The germline V gene has CDR1 ENHRY and CDR2 SYGVKD. The V end lost 6 bases, the J end lost 5 bases, and 10 bases lay between the germline ends.